One sample yielded the 21 T cell receptor beta chains listed below, sequenced in a study of patients and donors after allogeneic stem cell transplantation (dated by TCRdb to 2019 to 2021). The library was prepared using RT-PCR. The data were produced on a NextSeq 550. Clones were called with MiXCR by TCRdb after fastp trimmed the public reads at Q25, and only in-frame beta chains were retained. Records with the same CDR3 protein are collapsed into one entry carrying the most frequent genes and DNA. The sample yields approximately 98,000 distinct CDR3 sequences; around 38% were counted once. The top ten constitute under 30% of the sample. Sequenced material: blood, either unsorted or a sorted T cell fraction (not recorded which). Receptor source: a human donor who was either an allogeneic HSCT recipient or a stem cell or donor lymphocyte infusion donor (not recorded which). It is not recorded whose cells these are; they may come from a transplant donor.

This clonotype was counted once. The chain has TRBV18 and TRBJ1-1, with D unresolved. The CDR3 loop spans 14 amino acids. The V and J ends lost 1 base and 0 bases respectively, with 6 bases between them. Germline CDR1 and CDR2: KGHSH and LQKENI. CDR3 DNA: TGTGCCAGCTCACCACAGAGCATGAACACTGAAGCTTTCTTT. It specifies CASSPQSMNTEAFF.

V and J are TRBV7-9 and TRBJ1-2, with 7 bases that match TRBD1. Germline CDR1 reads SEHNR; CDR2 reads FQNEAQ (reference sequence). J lost 6 bases, V lost 5 bases, and 9 bases had no gene match. CDR3 length equals 14 residues. In DNA form, the CDR3 reads TGTGCCAGCAGCGAAAAGACAGGGTCCGATGGCTACACCTTC. This encodes CASSEKTGSDGYTF.

This clonotype was seen only a few times. The J gene is TRBJ1-5, the V gene TRBV19; D not certain. The CDR3 sequence is 15 residues long. The germline V and J ends were trimmed by 4 bases and 4 bases, with 14 bases remaining between them. From germline, CDR1 is LNHDA and CDR2 SQIVND (reference sequence). This chain's CDR3 is CASSKYRQSNQPQHF. In DNA, the CDR3 is TGTGCCAGTAGTAAATATCGGCAGTCAAATCAGCCCCAGCATTTT.

This clonotype has more than one count but fewer than ten. The chain is built from TRBV10-3 and TRBJ1-1, with D maybe TRBD1 (6 bases). CDR3 length: 15 residues. Trimming took off 3 bases at V and 5 bases at J, with 16 bases between the two ends. CDR1 and CDR2 (germline): ENHRY, SYGVKD. This CDR3 reads CAISDGGQGRTEAFF. DNA of the CDR3: TGTGCCATCAGTGATGGGGGCCAGGGCCGGACTGAAGCTTTCTTT.

This clonotype has more than one count but fewer than ten. In nucleotides, the CDR3 is TGCAGTGCAGGAGGAGATTCACCCCTCCACTTT. Translating gives CSAGGDSPLHF. The chain is built from TRBV20-1 and TRBJ1-6; no clear D. Trimming took 6 bases from V and 8 from J, leaving 8 bases between them. CDR3 length equals 11 residues. Germline CDR1 and CDR2: DFQATT and SNEGSKA (reference sequence).

The J gene is TRBJ2-7, the V gene TRBV10-3; the D is unclear. This CDR3 region has 13 residues. From germline, CDR1 is ENHRY and CDR2 SYGVKD. V was shortened by 0 bases and J by 3 bases, with 6 bases between the two germline ends. CDR3 loop: CAISESDRYEQYF. In nucleotides, the CDR3 is TGTGCCATCAGTGAGTCGGATCGCTACGAGCAGTACTTC.

At least ten counts were recorded for this clonotype. The CDR3 bases are TGTGCCACCGCACTAGCGGGAGTGGAGACCCAGTACTTC. Translation gives CATALAGVETQYF. The J gene is TRBJ2-5, the V gene TRBV24-1; TRBD2 agrees at 11 bases. The CDR3 length is 13 residues. The junction had 4 bases not matched to a gene; V was cut back by 9 bases and J by 5 bases. From germline, CDR1 is KGHDR and CDR2 SFDVKD.

The rearrangement joins TRBV29-1 to TRBJ2-1; tentative D call: TRBD1 (5 bases). The CDR3 runs 14 residues. Germline V gives CDR1 SQVTM, CDR2 ANQGSEA. The ends were cut back, 4 bases at V and 6 bases at J, with 16 bases in the middle. The CDR3 protein is CSVVSGPVGNEQFF. The CDR3 DNA sequence: TGCAGCGTTGTCTCAGGGCCCGTTGGCAATGAGCAGTTCTTC.

The V call is TRBV5-6, the J call TRBJ2-5; D may be TRBD2 (5 bases). There are 13 residues in the CDR3. Germline V gene data show CDR1 as SGHDT and CDR2 as YYEEEE. The ends were cut back, 1 base at V and 7 bases at J, with 11 bases in the middle. The CDR3 DNA is TGTGCCAGCAGCTTGTTTGGGAGTGGGACCCAGTACTTC. Translation: CASSLFGSGTQYF.

The rearrangement links TRBV7-2 to TRBJ1-5, with a possible D match to TRBD1 (6 bases). With 5 bases removed from V and 5 bases from J, the gap between germline ends came to 19 bases. Germline lookup yields CDR1 SGHTA and CDR2 FQGNSA. The CDR3 has 16 residues. The CDR3 loop reads CASSLGWGAGDQPQHF. The CDR3 DNA is TGTGCCAGCAGCCTAGGTTGGGGGGCTGGGGATCAGCCCCAGCATTTT.

J is TRBJ2-1 and V is TRBV21-1; the table names TRBD2, a call not compared with the DNA. TRBV21-1 is designated a pseudogene. The CDR3 runs 14 residues. The chain's CDR3 is CASSGTSYENEQFF. CDR3 DNA: TGTGCCAGCAGCGGGACTAGCTATGAGAATGAGCAGTTCTTC.

The rearrangement joins TRBV5-1 to TRBJ2-1, with 12 bases fitting TRBD1. Germline V gene lookup returns CDR1 SGHRS and CDR2 YFSETQ. CDR3 size: 15 residues. The V and J ends lost 4 bases and 6 bases, in that order; junction bases with no gene match: 5. The CDR3 spells CASSPGTGGVNEQFF. The CDR3 bases are TGCGCCAGCAGCCCTGGGACAGGGGGCGTCAATGAGCAGTTCTTC.

In its sample, this clonotype was seen a few times. The chain has TRBV20-1 and TRBJ2-1; D remains unclear. V lost 5 bases to trimming and J lost 9 bases, with 14 bases between them. CDR3 length: 12 residues. Germline values: CDR1 DFQATT, CDR2 SNEGSKA (reference sequence). CDR3 nucleotides: TGCAGTGCTGCAGCATCTGAGAGTGAGCAGTTCTTC. Translating it yields CSAAASESEQFF.

The V gene is TRBV12-3 or TRBV12-4, the J gene TRBJ1-5; no clear D. The CDR3 contains 14 residues. V was cut by 5 bases and J by 2 bases, with 10 bases left in between. The CDR3 nucleotides read TGTGCCAGCAGTCGGGCCAGTCGCAATCAGCCCCAGCATTTT. Its protein is CASSRASRNQPQHF.

This clonotype was detected only a few times. This chain joins TRBV5-1 and TRBJ1-4; no clear D. The V end lost 4 bases, the J end lost 5 bases, and 12 bases lay between the germline ends. The germline CDR1 and CDR2 sequences are SGHRS and YFSETQ. The CDR3 sequence is 14 residues long. In DNA, the CDR3 is TGCGCCAGCAGCCACAGACCGGAAAATGAAAAACTGTTTTTT. Translating it yields CASSHRPENEKLFF.

The chain uses TRBV20-1 and TRBJ2-1; 8 nucleotides match TRBD2. The CDR3 length is 14 residues. CDR1 DFQATT and CDR2 SNEGSKA come from the germline V gene (reference sequence). Trimming cost V 6 bases and J 0 bases; bases outside gene matches: 4. CDR3 nucleotide sequence: TGCAGTGCCGCAGCGGGAGTCTCCTACAATGAGCAGTTCTTC. This sequence encodes CSAAAGVSYNEQFF.

In its sample, this clonotype was seen a few times. The J gene is TRBJ2-3, the V gene TRBV7-2, with D unresolved. The CDR3 has 12 amino acids. Per the germline V gene, CDR1 is SGHTA and CDR2 is FQGNSA. V dropped 5 bases and J dropped 2 bases, with 5 bases sitting between them. The DNA for the CDR3 is TGTGCCAGCAGCGTCCCCACAGATACGCAGTATTTT. Translation gives CASSVPTDTQYF.

The CDR3 sequence is CASSPNILEQPQHF. The CDR3, as DNA: TGTGCCAGCAGTCCAAACATCTTAGAGCAGCCCCAGCATTTT. This chain links TRBV27 with TRBJ1-5; D not certain. With 5 bases removed from V and 7 bases from J, the gap between germline ends came to 15 bases. CDR1 is MNHEY and CDR2 is SMNVEV in the germline V gene (reference sequence). The CDR3 is made up of 14 amino acids.

This clonotype has at least ten counts. This chain connects TRBV3-2 to TRBJ1-2. TRBV3-2 is a known pseudogene. CDR3 length: 10 residues. The DNA for the CDR3 is TGTGCCAGCAGCCCCCATGGCTACACCTTC. Protein product: CASSPHGYTF.

The rearrangement uses TRBV20-1 and TRBJ1-5, with 8 nucleotides matching TRBD1. The CDR3 covers 15 residues. Germline-derived CDR1 and CDR2 are DFQATT and SNEGSKA (reference sequence). Trimming removed 0 bases from V and 4 bases from J; junction bases left unmatched: 5. This chain's CDR3 is CSARDGRTGNQPQHF. CDR3 bases: TGCAGTGCTAGAGATGGTCGGACAGGGAATCAGCCCCAGCATTTT.

The chain carries TRBV10-1 and TRBJ2-7; 8 nucleotides match TRBD1. V dropped 5 bases and J dropped 5; count of bases not matched to a gene: 5. Germline CDR1 WNHNN, CDR2 SYGVQD (reference sequence). CDR3 length equals 13 residues. CDR3 nucleotide sequence: TGCGCCAGCAGTTCGCACAGGGGGAACGAGCAGTACTTC. Residues: CASSSHRGNEQYF.